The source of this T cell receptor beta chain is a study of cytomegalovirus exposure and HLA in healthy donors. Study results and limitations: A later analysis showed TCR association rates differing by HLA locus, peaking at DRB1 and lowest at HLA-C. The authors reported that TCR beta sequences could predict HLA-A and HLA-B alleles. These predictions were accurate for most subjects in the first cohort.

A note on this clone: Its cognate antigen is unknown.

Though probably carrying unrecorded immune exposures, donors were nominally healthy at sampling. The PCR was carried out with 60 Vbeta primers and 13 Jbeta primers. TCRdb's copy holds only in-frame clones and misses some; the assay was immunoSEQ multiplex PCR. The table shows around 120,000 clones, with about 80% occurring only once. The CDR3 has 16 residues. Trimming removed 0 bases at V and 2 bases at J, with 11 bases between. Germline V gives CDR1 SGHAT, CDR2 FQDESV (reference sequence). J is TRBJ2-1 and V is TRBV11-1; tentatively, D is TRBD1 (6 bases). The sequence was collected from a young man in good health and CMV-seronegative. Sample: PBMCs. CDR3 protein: CASSLARAGAYNEQFF. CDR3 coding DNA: TGTGCCAGCAGCTTAGCACGGGCAGGGGCCTACAATGAGCAGTTCTTC.